What follows describes a single TCR beta chain. Its antigen is still unknown. No quality values exist for individual bases; no much larger clone is one base distant. V drops 5 bases and J drops 5 bases, leaving 15 bases in between. Counted from cysteine to phenylalanine, this CDR3 has 14 amino acids. The DNA shown is the 42-base CDR3, in frame from base 1. CDR1 MNHEY and CDR2 SMNVEV were looked up in the germline V gene (reference sequence). This entry comes from a study of blood T cells in healthy people across ages (dated by TCRdb to between 2014 and 2016). About the full investigation: Template switching captured roughly one uniquely barcoded TCR beta cDNA molecule per two T cells in model experiments. Using deep sequencing normalized with unique cDNA molecular identifiers, the study measured how TCR beta repertoire diversity changes with age. The donors were divided into four age groups: young (average roughly 15 years), middle-aged (almost 40), aged (roughly 66) and long-lived (approximately 74). To avoid experimental bias, donors of different ages were spread randomly across the sequencing lanes. The study analyzed two additional independent replicas of 1 million unique cDNA reads from the same blood draw for two donors, one aged 18 to 30 and one aged 80 or older. Beyond this particular receptor, the publication reports: As age increased, observed TCR beta diversity per million T cells dropped in a roughly linear way, and a significant reduction was already evident by age about 36. Because the CMV infection status of the donors was unknown, age-related changes in expanded clonotypes may potentially have been confounded. The percentage of naive T cells measured by flow cytometry correlated strongly with observed TCR beta diversity. Estimates of total diversity from one million sequenced T cells were regarded as lower bounds and underestimates. Conclusive comparison of naive and antigen-experienced compartments was prevented by the profiling of bulk unsorted PBMCs. Compared with the aged group, the long-lived group had more naive CD4+ T cells, fewer expanded clones and increased TCR diversity, a pattern suggesting age selection.

The donors were under 40 Caucasian individuals from Russia, aged roughly 6 to 95 years, who were systemically healthy. Each donor gave about 9.7 milliliters of peripheral blood, drawn into EDTA-treated Vacutainer tubes. Ficoll-Paque density-gradient centrifugation was used to isolate PBMCs, with at least 7 million per sample. Total RNA, at least 6 micrograms per sample, was extracted from PBMCs with Trizol reagent. The percentages of naive CD45RAhigh/CD27high T cells were determined by flow cytometry on a PBMC aliquot from every donor. The library was prepared using 5' RACE. Sequencing was carried out with an Illumina HiSeq 2500. A second PCR of roughly 6 to 11 cycles was run with a J-beta primer mix and a sample-barcoded 5' primer. A unique molecular identifier was introduced onto each TCR beta cDNA molecule by a template-switch 5' adaptor carrying 12 random nucleotides. Each sample yielded at least 3 million CDR3-containing paired-end reads. The Mint cDNA synthesis kit, primed by a TRBC-specific oligonucleotide, was used to synthesize first-strand cDNA from all RNA. All cDNA was treated with uracil-DNA glycosylase and then went through a first 18-cycle PCR with the universal primers M1SS and BC2_uni_R. Turning to the authors' computational methods: Each sample was normalized by randomly selecting 1 million high-quality reads, each carrying a distinct molecular identifier. Reads sharing molecular identifiers were discarded rather than binned into consensus sequences. MiTCR, set to a Q25 quality threshold and the strictest error-elimination algorithm, was used for CDR3 identification, clonotype clustering and error correction. A nonparametric unseen species model with Euler transformation was used to estimate a lower bound on total TCR beta diversity. In-frame beta chains were kept once TCRdb had trimmed the public reads at Q25 with fastp and called clones with MiXCR. Duplicate CDR3 protein sequences are folded into a single record with the most common DNA and genes. These V and J calls originate from TCRdb's pipeline instead of the authors' own analysis. Counted in this sample were under 950,000 distinct CDR3 sequences; 22% of them appeared once. The ten largest clones capture roughly a fifth of the sample.

The sequence joins TRBV27 to TRBJ2-5; a confident D gene designation cannot be given. This TCR was recovered from a man between 70 and 80 years old in good health. Sequences were obtained from blood. Read as DNA, the sequence is TGTGCCAGCAGTACCAGCATCGACGCCGAGACCCAGTACTTC. This yields the protein CASSTSIDAETQYF.